Listed below are T cell receptor beta chains from one sample, sequenced in a study of T cells in Graves' hyperthyroidism and ophthalmopathy. In TCRdb, the multiplex PCR reads were re-called with MiXCR into one record per CDR3 protein. The sample holds nearly 600,000 distinct CDR3 sequences, 14% seen once. Sequencing input: blood. The origin of the receptors is a woman younger than 35 with Graves' ophthalmopathy. CDR3s leave out the opening cysteine and the closing phenylalanine or tryptophan.

j_call: TRBJ1-1; v_call: TRBV5-1; cdr3_aa: ASSSAMNTEAF
j_call: TRBJ1-5; v_call: TRBV7-2; cdr3_aa: ASSLAGQGAKNNQPQH
j_call: TRBJ1-2; v_call: TRBV19; cdr3_aa: ASKPTGGNYGYT
j_call: TRBJ2-1; v_call: TRBV7-8; cdr3_aa: ASSGGDRANEQF
j_call: TRBJ2-2; v_call: TRBV24-1; cdr3_aa: ATSDLQGIGGNTGELF
j_call: TRBJ2-7; v_call: TRBV28; cdr3_aa: ASSSLPYSDRRSYEQY
j_call: TRBJ2-1; v_call: TRBV7-9; cdr3_aa: ASSLGREGPDEQF
j_call: TRBJ2-3; v_call: TRBV12-3/TRBV12-4; cdr3_aa: ASSFAGGIGTDTQY
j_call: TRBJ2-1; v_call: TRBV12-3/TRBV12-4; cdr3_aa: ASSSGTSGVYEQF
j_call: TRBJ1-4; v_call: TRBV4-1; cdr3_aa: ASRRTGVGGEKLF
j_call: TRBJ1-1; v_call: TRBV7-6; cdr3_aa: ASSLYYKENTEAF
j_call: TRBJ2-3; v_call: TRBV20-1; cdr3_aa: SARTPGLRTDTQY
j_call: TRBJ1-2; v_call: TRBV4-1; cdr3_aa: ASSQDLDRPMDGYT
j_call: TRBJ2-2; v_call: TRBV5-1; cdr3_aa: ASSFDRGKNTGELF
j_call: TRBJ2-2; v_call: TRBV29-1; cdr3_aa: SVEGGDSNTGELF
j_call: TRBJ2-1; v_call: TRBV18; cdr3_aa: ASSPASGSFNEQF
j_call: TRBJ1-2; v_call: TRBV6-1; cdr3_aa: ASSWSGQGYGYT
j_call: TRBJ2-3; v_call: TRBV28; cdr3_aa: ASGDRVDTQY
j_call: TRBJ1-5; v_call: TRBV20-1; cdr3_aa: SARGTGYAQPQH
j_call: TRBJ2-7; v_call: TRBV7-8; cdr3_aa: ASSTMGLPSSYEQY
j_call: TRBJ2-1; v_call: TRBV30; cdr3_aa: AWSGLGEQF
j_call: TRBJ2-7; v_call: TRBV11-3; cdr3_aa: ASSLDSGSGVDEQY
j_call: TRBJ2-1; v_call: TRBV27; cdr3_aa: ASGFSTPLGGLIGAQF
j_call: TRBJ1-1; v_call: TRBV29-1; cdr3_aa: SVERPSLMNTEAF
j_call: TRBJ2-5; v_call: TRBV2; cdr3_aa: ASSEPLRLAGERETQY
j_call: TRBJ2-7; v_call: TRBV2; cdr3_aa: ASSEGTSPQGEQY
j_call: TRBJ1-3; v_call: TRBV15; cdr3_aa: ATSRADRGAGNTIY
j_call: TRBJ2-7; v_call: TRBV7-2; cdr3_aa: ASSLKRLAGGPLIHEQY
j_call: TRBJ2-7; v_call: TRBV11-2; cdr3_aa: ASSLGGSPPYEQY
j_call: TRBJ1-1; v_call: TRBV5-1; cdr3_aa: ASSRSGQNTEAF
j_call: TRBJ1-2; v_call: TRBV28; cdr3_aa: ASSFIARRVNYGYT
j_call: TRBJ2-1; v_call: TRBV5-5; cdr3_aa: ASSSGVHLYNEQF
j_call: TRBJ2-1; v_call: TRBV29-1; cdr3_aa: SVEFAELSSNEQF
j_call: TRBJ2-7; v_call: TRBV27; cdr3_aa: ASSLMGVIYEQY
j_call: TRBJ2-1; v_call: TRBV27; cdr3_aa: ASSIVTSSYNEQF
j_call: TRBJ2-3; v_call: TRBV28; cdr3_aa: ASSQFRPSTDTQY
j_call: TRBJ1-3; v_call: TRBV28; cdr3_aa: ASSLPRSDSGNTIY
j_call: TRBJ2-2; v_call: TRBV2; cdr3_aa: ARGDTNTGELF
j_call: TRBJ1-5; v_call: TRBV30; cdr3_aa: AWRHDSNQPQH
j_call: TRBJ2-2; v_call: TRBV11-2; cdr3_aa: ASSPPGTGGIGELF
j_call: TRBJ2-7; v_call: TRBV27; cdr3_aa: ASSHHSYRGGQY
j_call: TRBJ2-1; v_call: TRBV20-1; cdr3_aa: SARSPVSYNEQF
j_call: TRBJ2-7; v_call: TRBV9; cdr3_aa: ASSGGPSAEQY
j_call: TRBJ2-7; v_call: TRBV2; cdr3_aa: ASKVDNSSYEQY
j_call: TRBJ2-7; v_call: TRBV5-1; cdr3_aa: ASSFRTPGLAGRSYEQY
j_call: TRBJ2-5; v_call: TRBV25-1; cdr3_aa: ASSVPGLAGAETQY
j_call: TRBJ2-2; v_call: TRBV6-1; cdr3_aa: ASKDPATGELF
j_call: TRBJ2-5; v_call: TRBV20-1; cdr3_aa: SARPPQETQY
j_call: TRBJ1-1; v_call: TRBV20-1; cdr3_aa: SARDWDRRNTEAF
j_call: TRBJ1-4; v_call: TRBV20-1; cdr3_aa: SARDPQVSTNEKLF
j_call: TRBJ1-6; v_call: TRBV3-1; cdr3_aa: ASSQGQALN
j_call: TRBJ2-7; v_call: TRBV27; cdr3_aa: ASSPRQGRYEQY
j_call: TRBJ1-1; v_call: TRBV6-6; cdr3_aa: ASSYFGGISEAF
j_call: TRBJ2-1; v_call: TRBV5-1; cdr3_aa: ASSLGLLLAGGVSEQF
j_call: TRBJ2-3; v_call: TRBV5-1; cdr3_aa: ASSSDRGADTQY